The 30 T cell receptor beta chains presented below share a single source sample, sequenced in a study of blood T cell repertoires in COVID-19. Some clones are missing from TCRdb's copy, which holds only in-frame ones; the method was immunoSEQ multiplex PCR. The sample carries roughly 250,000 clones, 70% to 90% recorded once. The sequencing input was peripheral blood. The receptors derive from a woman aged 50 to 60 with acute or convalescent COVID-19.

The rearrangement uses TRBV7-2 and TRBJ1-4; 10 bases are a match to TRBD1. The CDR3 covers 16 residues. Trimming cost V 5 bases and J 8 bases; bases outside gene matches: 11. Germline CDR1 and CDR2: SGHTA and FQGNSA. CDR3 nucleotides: TGTGCCAGCAGCCTCAGGCCGGGACAGGGGAAAGAAAAACTGTTTTTT. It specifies CASSLRPGQGKEKLFF.

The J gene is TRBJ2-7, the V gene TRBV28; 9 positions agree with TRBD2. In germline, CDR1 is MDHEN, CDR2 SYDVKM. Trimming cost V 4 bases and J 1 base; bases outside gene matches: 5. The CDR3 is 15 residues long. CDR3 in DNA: TGTGCCAGCAGTTACACTAGCGGGTTATCCTACGAGCAGTACTTC. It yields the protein CASSYTSGLSYEQYF.

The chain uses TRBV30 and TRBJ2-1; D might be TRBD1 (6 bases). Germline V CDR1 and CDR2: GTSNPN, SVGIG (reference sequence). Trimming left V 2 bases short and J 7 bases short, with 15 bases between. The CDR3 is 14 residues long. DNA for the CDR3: TGTGCCTGGAGTTTTACACAGGGTTGGAATGAGCAGTTCTTC. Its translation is CAWSFTQGWNEQFF.

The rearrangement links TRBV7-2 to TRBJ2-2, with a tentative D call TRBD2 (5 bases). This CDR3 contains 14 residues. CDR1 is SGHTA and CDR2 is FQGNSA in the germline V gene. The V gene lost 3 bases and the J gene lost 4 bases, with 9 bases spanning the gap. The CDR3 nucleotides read TGTGCCAGCAGCTTGGACTCTAGCACCGGGGAGCTGTTTTTT. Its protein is CASSLDSSTGELFF.

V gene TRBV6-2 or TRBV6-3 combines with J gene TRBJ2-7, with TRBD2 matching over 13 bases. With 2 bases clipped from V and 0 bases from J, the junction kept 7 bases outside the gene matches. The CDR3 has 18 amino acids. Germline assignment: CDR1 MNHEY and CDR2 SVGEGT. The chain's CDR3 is CASSYNGLAGEGSYEQYF. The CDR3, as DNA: TGTGCCAGCAGTTACAACGGACTAGCGGGAGAAGGCTCCTACGAGCAGTACTTC.

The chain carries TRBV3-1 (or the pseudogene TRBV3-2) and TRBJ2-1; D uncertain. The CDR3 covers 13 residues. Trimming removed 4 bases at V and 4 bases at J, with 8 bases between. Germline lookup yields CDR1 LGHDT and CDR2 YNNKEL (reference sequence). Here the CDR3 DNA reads TGTGCCAGCAGCCTCGGCGGTTACAATGAGCAGTTCTTC. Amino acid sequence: CASSLGGYNEQFF.

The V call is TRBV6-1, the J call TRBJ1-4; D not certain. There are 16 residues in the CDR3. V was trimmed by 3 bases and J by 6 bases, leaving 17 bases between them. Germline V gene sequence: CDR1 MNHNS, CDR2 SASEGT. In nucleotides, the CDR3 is TGTGCCAGCAGTGACTTAGCGGCCAGAGGTGATGAAAAACTGTTTTTT. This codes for CASSDLAARGDEKLFF.

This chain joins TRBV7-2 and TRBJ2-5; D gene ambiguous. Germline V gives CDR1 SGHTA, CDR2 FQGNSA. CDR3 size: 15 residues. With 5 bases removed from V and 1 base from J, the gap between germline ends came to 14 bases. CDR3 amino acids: CASSPQVAIQETQYF. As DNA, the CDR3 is TGTGCCAGCAGCCCCCAGGTGGCCATCCAAGAGACCCAGTACTTC.

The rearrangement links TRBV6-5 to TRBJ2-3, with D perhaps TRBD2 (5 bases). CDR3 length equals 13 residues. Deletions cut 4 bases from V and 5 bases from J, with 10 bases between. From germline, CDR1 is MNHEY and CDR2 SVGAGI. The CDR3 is CASSSDSLDTQYF. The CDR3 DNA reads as TGTGCCAGCAGTTCGGACTCTTTAGATACGCAGTATTTT.

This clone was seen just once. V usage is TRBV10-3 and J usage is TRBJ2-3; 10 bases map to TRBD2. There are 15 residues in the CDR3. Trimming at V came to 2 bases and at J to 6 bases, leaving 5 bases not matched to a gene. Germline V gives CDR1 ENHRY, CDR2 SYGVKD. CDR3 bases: TGTGCCATCAGTGAGAGGACTAGCGGAGTGGATACGCAGTATTTT. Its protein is CAISERTSGVDTQYF.

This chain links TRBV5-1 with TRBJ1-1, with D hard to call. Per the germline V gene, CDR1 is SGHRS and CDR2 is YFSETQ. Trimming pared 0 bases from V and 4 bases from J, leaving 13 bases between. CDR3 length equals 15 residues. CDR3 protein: CASSLDSPERTEAFF. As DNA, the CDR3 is TGCGCCAGCAGCTTGGATTCTCCGGAGCGCACTGAAGCTTTCTTT.

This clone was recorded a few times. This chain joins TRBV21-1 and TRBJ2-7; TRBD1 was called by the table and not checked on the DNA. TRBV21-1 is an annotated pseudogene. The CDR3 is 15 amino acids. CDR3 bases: TGTGCCAGCAGCAAAGAAGCGACAGATTCCTACGAGCAGTACTTC. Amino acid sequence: CASSKEATDSYEQYF.

The CDR3 nucleotides read TGTGCCAGCAGTTCCTCCTTGACAGGGCGCCATCAGCCCCAGCATTTT. As protein: CASSSSLTGRHQPQHF. This chain uses TRBV28 with TRBJ1-5; 7 bases match TRBD1. With 4 bases clipped from V and 5 bases from J, the junction kept 11 bases outside the gene matches. Germline V CDR1 and CDR2: MDHEN, SYDVKM. The CDR3 is 16 amino acids.

The CDR3 nucleotides are TGTGCCAGCAGTCCCAGCGGGACCGAGCAGTACTTC. It translates to CASSPSGTEQYF. The chain uses TRBV12-3 or TRBV12-4 and TRBJ2-7; 7 positions match TRBD2. The length of the CDR3 is 12 residues. Losses at the gene ends were 5 bases for V and 6 bases for J; bases not matched to a gene: 4.

The CDR3 here is CASIPGSPGTGLWRNTGELFF. The CDR3 nucleotides read TGTGCCAGCATCCCAGGGTCGCCCGGGACAGGGTTGTGGCGAAACACCGGGGAGCTGTTTTTT. The V and J genes are TRBV28 and TRBJ2-2, with 9 bases identical to TRBD1. V was clipped by 7 bases and J by 2 bases; unmatched bases: 23. The CDR3 is made up of 21 amino acids. CDR1 MDHEN and CDR2 SYDVKM come from the germline V gene.

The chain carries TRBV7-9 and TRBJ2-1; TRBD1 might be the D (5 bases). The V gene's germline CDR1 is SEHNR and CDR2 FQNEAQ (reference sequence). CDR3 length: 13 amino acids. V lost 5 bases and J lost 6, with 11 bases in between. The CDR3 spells CASSPGRINEQFF. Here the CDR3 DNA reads TGTGCCAGCAGCCCAGGGCGGATCAATGAGCAGTTCTTC.

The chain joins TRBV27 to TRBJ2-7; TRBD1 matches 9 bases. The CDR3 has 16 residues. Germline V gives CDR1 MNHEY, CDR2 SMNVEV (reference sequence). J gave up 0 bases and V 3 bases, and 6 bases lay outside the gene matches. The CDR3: CASSFVGTGLSYEQYF. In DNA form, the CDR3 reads TGTGCCAGCAGTTTTGTCGGGACAGGGCTCTCCTACGAGCAGTACTTC.

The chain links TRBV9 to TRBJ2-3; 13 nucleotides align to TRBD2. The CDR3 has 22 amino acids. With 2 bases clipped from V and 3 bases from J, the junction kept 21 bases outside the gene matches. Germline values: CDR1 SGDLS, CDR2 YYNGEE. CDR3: CASSVRPQKTWTSGSLTDTQYF. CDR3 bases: TGTGCCAGCAGCGTTCGACCCCAGAAAACTTGGACTAGCGGGAGTTTAACAGATACGCAGTATTTT.

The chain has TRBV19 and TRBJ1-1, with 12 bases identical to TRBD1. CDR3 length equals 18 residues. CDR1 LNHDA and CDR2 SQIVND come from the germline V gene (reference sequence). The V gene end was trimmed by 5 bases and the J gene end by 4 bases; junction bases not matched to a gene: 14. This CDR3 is CASSSRPGQGAGSTEAFF. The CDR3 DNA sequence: TGTGCCAGTAGTTCCCGACCGGGACAGGGGGCAGGAAGCACTGAAGCTTTCTTT. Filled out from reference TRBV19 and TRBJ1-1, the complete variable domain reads DGGITQSPKYLFRKEGQNVTLSCEQNLNHDAMYWYRQDPGQGLRLIYYSQIVNDFQKGDIAEGYSVSREKKESFPLTVTSAQKNPTAFYLCASSSRPGQGAGSTEAFFGQGTRLTVV.

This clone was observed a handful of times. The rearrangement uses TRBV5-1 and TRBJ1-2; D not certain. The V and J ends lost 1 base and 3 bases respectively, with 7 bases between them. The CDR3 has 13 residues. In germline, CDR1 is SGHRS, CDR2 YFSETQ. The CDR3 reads CASSLLADYGYTF. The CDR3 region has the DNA TGCGCCAGCAGCTTGCTGGCAGACTATGGCTACACCTTC.

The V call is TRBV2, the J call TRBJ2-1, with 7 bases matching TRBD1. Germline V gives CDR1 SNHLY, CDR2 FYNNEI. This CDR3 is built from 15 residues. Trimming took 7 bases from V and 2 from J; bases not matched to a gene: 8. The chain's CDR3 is CASMHWQGAYNEQFF. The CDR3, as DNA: TGTGCCAGCATGCACTGGCAGGGGGCCTACAATGAGCAGTTCTTC. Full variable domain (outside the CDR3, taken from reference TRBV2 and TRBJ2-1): EPEVTQTPSHQVTQMGQEVILRCVPISNHLYFYWYRQILGQKVEFLVSFYNNEISEKSEIFDDQFSVERPDGSNFTLKIRSTKLEDSAMYFCASMHWQGAYNEQFFGPGTRLTVL.

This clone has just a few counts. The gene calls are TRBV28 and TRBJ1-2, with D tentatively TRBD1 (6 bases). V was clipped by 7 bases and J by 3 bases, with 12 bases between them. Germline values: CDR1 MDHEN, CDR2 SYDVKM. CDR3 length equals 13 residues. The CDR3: CASNRNRDYGYTF. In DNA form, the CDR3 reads TGTGCCAGCAACCGAAACAGGGACTATGGCTACACCTTC.

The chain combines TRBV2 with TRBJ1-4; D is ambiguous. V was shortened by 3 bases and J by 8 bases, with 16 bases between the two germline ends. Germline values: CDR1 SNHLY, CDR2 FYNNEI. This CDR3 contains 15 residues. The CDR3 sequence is CASSDSQPGMEKLFF. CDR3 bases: TGTGCCAGCAGTGATTCACAGCCCGGGATGGAAAAACTGTTTTTT.

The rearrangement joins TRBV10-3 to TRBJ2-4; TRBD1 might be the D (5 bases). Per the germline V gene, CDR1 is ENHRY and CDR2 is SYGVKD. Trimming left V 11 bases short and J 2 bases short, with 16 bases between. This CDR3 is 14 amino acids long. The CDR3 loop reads CAAGPQGSKNIQYF. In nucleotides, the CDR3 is TGTGCCGCCGGTCCTCAGGGTTCCAAAAACATTCAGTACTTC.

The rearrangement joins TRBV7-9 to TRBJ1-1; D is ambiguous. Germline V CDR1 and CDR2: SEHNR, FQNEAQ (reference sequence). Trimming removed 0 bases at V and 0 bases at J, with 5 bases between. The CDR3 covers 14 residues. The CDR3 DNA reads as TGTGCCAGCAGCTTAGCGAACATGAACACTGAAGCTTTCTTT. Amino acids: CASSLANMNTEAFF. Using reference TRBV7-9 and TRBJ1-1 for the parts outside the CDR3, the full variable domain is DTGVSQNPRHKITKRGQNVTFRCDPISEHNRLYWYRQTLGQGPEFLTYFQNEAQLEKSRLLSDRFSAERPKGSFSTLEIQRTEQGDSAMYLCASSLANMNTEAFFGQGTRLTVV.

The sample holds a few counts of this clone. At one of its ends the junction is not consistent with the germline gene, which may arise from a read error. The CDR3 region has the DNA TGTGCCATTAGTTATCGACAGGGCGACGAGCAGTACTTC. Translating it yields CAISYRQGDEQYF. The rearrangement uses TRBV19 and TRBJ2-7, with 7 bases fitting TRBD1. The CDR3 length is 13 residues. Germline V gene sequence: CDR1 LNHDA, CDR2 SQIVND (reference sequence).

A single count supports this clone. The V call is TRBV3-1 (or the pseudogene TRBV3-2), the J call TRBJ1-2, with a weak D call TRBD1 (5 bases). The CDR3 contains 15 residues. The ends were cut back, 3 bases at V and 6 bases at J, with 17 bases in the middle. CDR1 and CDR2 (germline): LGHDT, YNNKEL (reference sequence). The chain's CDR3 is CASSQEGRVRNGYTF. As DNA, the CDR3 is TGTGCCAGCAGCCAGGAGGGGAGGGTGAGGAATGGCTACACCTTC.

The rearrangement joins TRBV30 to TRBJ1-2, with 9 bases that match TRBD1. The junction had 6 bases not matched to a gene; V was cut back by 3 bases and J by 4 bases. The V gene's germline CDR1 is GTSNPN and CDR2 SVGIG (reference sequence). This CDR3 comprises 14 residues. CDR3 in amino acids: CAWRSRDRAYGYTF. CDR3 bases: TGTGCCTGGAGGTCTAGGGACAGGGCCTATGGCTACACCTTC. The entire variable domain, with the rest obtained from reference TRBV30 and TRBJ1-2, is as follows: SQTIHQWPATLVQPVGSPLSLECTVEGTSNPNLYWYRQAAGRGLQLLFYSVGIGQISSEVPQNLSASRPQDRQFILSSKKLLLSDSGFYLCAWRSRDRAYGYTFGSGTRLTVV.

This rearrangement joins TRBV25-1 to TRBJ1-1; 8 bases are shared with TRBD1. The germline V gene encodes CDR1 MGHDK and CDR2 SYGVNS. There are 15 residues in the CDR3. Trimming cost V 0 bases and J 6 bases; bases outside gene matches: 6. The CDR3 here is CASSEYQGARAEAFF. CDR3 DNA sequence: TGTGCCAGCAGTGAATATCAGGGGGCTCGGGCTGAAGCTTTCTTT.

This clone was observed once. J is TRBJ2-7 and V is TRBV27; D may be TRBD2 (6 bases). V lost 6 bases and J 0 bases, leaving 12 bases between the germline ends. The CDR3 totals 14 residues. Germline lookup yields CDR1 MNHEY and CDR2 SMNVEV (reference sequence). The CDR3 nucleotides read TGTGCCAGCAGCGAACTGGGGGGCTCCTACGAGCAGTACTTC. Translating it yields CASSELGGSYEQYF.